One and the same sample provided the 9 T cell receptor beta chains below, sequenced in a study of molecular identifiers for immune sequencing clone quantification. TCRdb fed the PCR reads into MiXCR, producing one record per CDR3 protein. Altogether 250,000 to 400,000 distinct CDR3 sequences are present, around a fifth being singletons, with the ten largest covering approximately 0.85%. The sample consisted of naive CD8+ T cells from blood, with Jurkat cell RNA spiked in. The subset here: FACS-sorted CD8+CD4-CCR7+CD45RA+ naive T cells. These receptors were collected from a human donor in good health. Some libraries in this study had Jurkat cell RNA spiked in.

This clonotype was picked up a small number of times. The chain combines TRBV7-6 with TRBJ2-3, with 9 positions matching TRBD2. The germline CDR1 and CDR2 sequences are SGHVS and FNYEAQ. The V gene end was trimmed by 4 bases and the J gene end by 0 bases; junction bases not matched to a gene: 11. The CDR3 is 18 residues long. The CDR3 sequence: CASSYTSSGDPSTDTQYF. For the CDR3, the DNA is TGTGCCAGCAGCTACACTTCTAGCGGGGACCCTAGCACAGATACGCAGTATTTT.

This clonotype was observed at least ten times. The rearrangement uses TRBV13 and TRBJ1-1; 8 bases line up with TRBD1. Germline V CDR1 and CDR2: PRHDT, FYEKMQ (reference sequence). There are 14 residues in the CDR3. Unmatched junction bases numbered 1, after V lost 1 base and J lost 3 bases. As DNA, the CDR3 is TGTGCCAGCAGCTTAGACAGGGGGTACACTGAAGCTTTCTTT. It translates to CASSLDRGYTEAFF.

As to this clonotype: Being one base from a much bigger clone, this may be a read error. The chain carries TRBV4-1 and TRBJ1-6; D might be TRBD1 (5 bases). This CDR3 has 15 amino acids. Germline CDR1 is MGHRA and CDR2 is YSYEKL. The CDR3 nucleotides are TGCGCCAGCTGCCAAGGACCAGGGTTGAGTTCACCCCTCCACTTT. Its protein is CASCQGPGLSSPLHF.

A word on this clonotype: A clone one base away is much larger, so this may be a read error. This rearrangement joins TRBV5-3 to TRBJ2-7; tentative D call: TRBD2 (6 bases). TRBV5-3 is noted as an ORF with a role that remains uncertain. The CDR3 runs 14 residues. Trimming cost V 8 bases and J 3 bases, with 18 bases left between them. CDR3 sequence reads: CASSPLQGGYEQYF. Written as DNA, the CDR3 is TGTGCCAGCAGTCCTCTTCAGGGAGGCTACGAGCAGTACTTC.

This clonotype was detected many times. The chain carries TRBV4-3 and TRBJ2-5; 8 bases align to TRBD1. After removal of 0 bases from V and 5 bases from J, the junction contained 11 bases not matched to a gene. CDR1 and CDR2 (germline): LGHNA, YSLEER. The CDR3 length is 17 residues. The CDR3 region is CASSQDVSGQGRETQYF. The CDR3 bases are TGCGCCAGCAGCCAAGATGTGTCCGGACAGGGTAGGGAGACCCAGTACTTC.

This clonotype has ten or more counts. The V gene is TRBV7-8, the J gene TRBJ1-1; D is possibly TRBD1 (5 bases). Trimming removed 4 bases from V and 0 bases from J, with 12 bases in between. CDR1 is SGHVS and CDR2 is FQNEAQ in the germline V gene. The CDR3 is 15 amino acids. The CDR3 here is CASSSITGVNTEAFF. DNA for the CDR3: TGTGCCAGCAGCTCGATCACAGGAGTGAACACTGAAGCTTTCTTT.

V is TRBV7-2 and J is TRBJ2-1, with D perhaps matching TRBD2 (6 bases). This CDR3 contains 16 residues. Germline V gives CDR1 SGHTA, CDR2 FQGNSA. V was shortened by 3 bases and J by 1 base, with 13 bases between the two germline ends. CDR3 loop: CASSLDWGLSYNEQFF. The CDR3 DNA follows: TGTGCCAGCAGCTTGGATTGGGGACTGTCCTACAATGAGCAGTTCTTC.

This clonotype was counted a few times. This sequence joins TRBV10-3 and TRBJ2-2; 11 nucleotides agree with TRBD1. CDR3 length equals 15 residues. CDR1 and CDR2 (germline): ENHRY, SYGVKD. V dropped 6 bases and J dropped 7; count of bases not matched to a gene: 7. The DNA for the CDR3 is TGTGCCATCAGCGGCGGACAGGGGGCAATCGGGGAGCTGTTTTTT. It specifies CAISGGQGAIGELFF.

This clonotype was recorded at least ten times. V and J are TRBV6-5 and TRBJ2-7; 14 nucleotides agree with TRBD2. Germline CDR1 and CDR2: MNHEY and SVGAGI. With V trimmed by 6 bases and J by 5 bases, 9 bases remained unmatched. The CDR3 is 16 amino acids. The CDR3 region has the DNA TGTGCCAGCAGCTTATCGACTAGCGGGAGGGTCGACGAGCAGTACTTC. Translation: CASSLSTSGRVDEQYF.